This T cell receptor (beta chain) appears in the sequencing data of a study of CD8+CD57+ T cells in acquired aplastic anemia. Across the whole study: Sorted CD4+ and CD8+ cells yielded 2.5 to 3.5 ug of DNA on average. CD4+ reads averaged about 10 million in healthy donors.

CDR3 and TCR beta VDJ profiling relied on a genomic DNA template. A single record per CDR3 protein comes from TCRdb applying MiXCR to the reads. The sample holds 200,000 to 250,000 distinct CDR3 sequences, about 37% seen once. Study-wide results and caveats: CD8+ Simpson's diversity showed no significant patient-control difference. The study identified twenty-nine CD8+ CDR3 sequences shared by patients and controls.

As concerns this clonotype: The target antigen is unknown. A much larger clone lies one base from this, so it may be a read error. The conserved final phenylalanine or tryptophan is absent from the CDR3, which likely points to a read error.

Sequencing input: sorted CD4+, CD8+, or CD8+CD57+ T cells (not recorded which) from PBMCs. The receptor was isolated from a human donor in good health, serving as a control.

The CDR3 reads CSAGDRGGETQYL. The CDR3, as DNA: TGCAGTGCTGGGGACAGGGGTGGGGAGACCCAGTACCTC. The chain combines TRBV20-1 with TRBJ2-5; 10 bases align to TRBD1. The CDR3 consists of 13 residues. The germline gives CDR1 DFQATT, CDR2 SNEGSKA (reference sequence). The ends lost 5 bases at V and 5 bases at J; junction bases unmatched: 5.